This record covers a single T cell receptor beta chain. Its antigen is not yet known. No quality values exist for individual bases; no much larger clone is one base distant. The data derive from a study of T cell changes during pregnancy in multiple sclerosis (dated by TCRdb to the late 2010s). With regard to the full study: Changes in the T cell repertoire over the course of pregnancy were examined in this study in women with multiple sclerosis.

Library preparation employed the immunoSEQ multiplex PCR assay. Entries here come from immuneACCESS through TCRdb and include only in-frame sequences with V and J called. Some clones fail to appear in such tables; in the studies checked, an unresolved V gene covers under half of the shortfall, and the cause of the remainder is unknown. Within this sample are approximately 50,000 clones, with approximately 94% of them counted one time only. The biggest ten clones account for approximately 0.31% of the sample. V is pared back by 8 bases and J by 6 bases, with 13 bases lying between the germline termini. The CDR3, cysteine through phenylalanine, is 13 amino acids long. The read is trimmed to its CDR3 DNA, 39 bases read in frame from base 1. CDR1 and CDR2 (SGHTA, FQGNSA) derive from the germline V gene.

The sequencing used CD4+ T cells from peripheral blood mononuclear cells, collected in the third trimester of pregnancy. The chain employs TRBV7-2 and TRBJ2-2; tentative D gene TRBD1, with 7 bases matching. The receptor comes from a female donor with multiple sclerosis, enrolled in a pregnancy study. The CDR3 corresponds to CASQEGAPGELFF. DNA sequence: TGTGCCAGCCAGGAGGGGGCCCCCGGGGAGCTGTTTTTT.